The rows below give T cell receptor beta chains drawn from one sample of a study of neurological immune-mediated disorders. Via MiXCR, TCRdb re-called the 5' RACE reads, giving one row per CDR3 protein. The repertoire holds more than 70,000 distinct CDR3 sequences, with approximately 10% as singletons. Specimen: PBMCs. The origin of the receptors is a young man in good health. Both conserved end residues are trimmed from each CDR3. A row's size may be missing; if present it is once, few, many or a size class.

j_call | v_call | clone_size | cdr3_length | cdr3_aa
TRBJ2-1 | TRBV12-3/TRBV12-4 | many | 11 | ASQTSNDNEQF
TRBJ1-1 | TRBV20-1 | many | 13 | SARVFDRDNTEAF
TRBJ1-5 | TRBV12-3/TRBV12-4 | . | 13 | ASRAVTGVDQPQH
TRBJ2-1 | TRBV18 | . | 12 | ASSPRSESNEQF
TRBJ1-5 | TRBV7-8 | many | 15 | ASSLSSGDYSNQPQH
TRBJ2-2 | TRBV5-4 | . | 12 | AASGGWGTGELF
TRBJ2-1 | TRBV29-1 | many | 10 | SVEDPSLRQF
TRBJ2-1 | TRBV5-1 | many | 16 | ASSLANPGQGILNEQF
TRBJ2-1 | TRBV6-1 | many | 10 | ASSDRFNEQF
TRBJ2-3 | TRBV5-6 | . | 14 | ASSSRLAGLRDTQY
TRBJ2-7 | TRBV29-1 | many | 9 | SVENRYEQY
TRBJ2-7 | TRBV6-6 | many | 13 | ASSAGQGAVHEQY
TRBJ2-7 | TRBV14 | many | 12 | ASSLLNPGSEQY
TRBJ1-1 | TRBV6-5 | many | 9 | ASAKNTEAF
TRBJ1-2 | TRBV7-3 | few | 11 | ASSNRGAEGYT